This is a list of T cell receptor beta chains from one sample in a study of blood T cells in healthy people across ages. TCRdb recomputed calls from the 5' RACE reads with MiXCR, one row per CDR3 protein. This sample has 550,000 to 700,000 distinct CDR3 sequences, with roughly a quarter found just once. The sequenced sample was blood. Receptors originate from a woman in her 70s in good health. The CDR3 runs from the conserved cysteine through the conserved F or W. A D gene is named only where the DNA matches it firmly. Not every row has a clone size; where given, it reads once, few, many or a size class.

d_call clone_size j_call v_call cdr3_length cdr3_nt cdr3_aa
. few TRBJ1-1 TRBV23-1 15 TGCGCCAGCAGTCCCGGGATTAGGAGGAGCACTGAAGCTTTCTTT CASSPGIRRSTEAFF
. few TRBJ2-7 TRBV4-3 14 TGCGCCAGCAGCCAAGGAGAACGAGGATACGAGCAGTACTTC CASSQGERGYEQYF
TRBD1 . TRBJ1-4 TRBV12-3/TRBV12-4 16 TGTGCCAGCAGTCCCAGACAGGGGATAGGTAATGAAAAACTGTTTTTT CASSPRQGIGNEKLFF
. few TRBJ1-3 TRBV5-1 16 TGCGCCAGCACCGACGGACCTACTGGAGGGGGAAACACCATATATTTT CASTDGPTGGGNTIYF
. once TRBJ1-4 TRBV5-1 15 TGCGCCAGCAGCTTGGCCGGGAAGCCTGATGAAAAACTGTTTTTT CASSLAGKPDEKLFF
. few TRBJ2-1 TRBV6-2/TRBV6-3 15 TGTGCCAGCAGTTATAGGGACCTAATATACAATGAGCAGTTCTTC CASSYRDLIYNEQFF
TRBD2 many TRBJ2-1 TRBV29-1 13 TGCAGCGTCGCTAGCGGGGGGGCCCGGGAGCAGTTCTTC CSVASGGAREQFF
. . TRBJ2-1 TRBV5-5 15 TGTGCCAGCAGCTTGGTTGATAGCGCCTACAATGAGCAGTTCTTC CASSLVDSAYNEQFF
TRBD1 . TRBJ1-3 TRBV7-2 15 TGTGCCAGCAGCCCTGGGACAGGGAGGGGAAACACCATATATTTT CASSPGTGRGNTIYF
. few TRBJ1-2 TRBV4-2 18 TGTGCCAGCAGTAAAAGCCGACCGGAGACAGCCTTCTCATATGGCTACACCTTC CASSKSRPETAFSYGYTF
TRBD1 . TRBJ2-2 TRBV7-3 18 TGTGCCAGCTCCCTAGGCGGGGGACAGGGGATAAACACCGGGGAGCTGTTTTTT CASSLGGGQGINTGELFF
TRBD1 few TRBJ1-1 TRBV7-2 12 TGTGCCAGGAGGACAGGGATCACTGAAGCTTTCTTT CARRTGITEAFF
. few TRBJ1-6 TRBV30 13 TGTGCCTGGAGTCGGGAGAGGTCTTCACCCCTCCACTTT CAWSRERSSPLHF
. . TRBJ2-3 TRBV10-3 14 TGTGCCATCAGTGCGACAGCTAGCACAGATACGCAGTATTTT CAISATASTDTQYF
TRBD2 . TRBJ2-1 TRBV7-2 15 TGTGCCAGCACCCAAGCGGGGGGGCTCGGTAATGAGCAGTTCTTC CASTQAGGLGNEQFF
. few TRBJ2-1 TRBV20-1 11 TGCAGTGCTATCGGGACGAATGAGCAGTTCTTC CSAIGTNEQFF
TRBD1 . TRBJ2-5 TRBV20-1 15 TGCAGTGCTAGCCTTGACAGGGGGAGACAAGAGACCCAGTACTTC CSASLDRGRQETQYF
. few TRBJ1-1 TRBV3-1 11 TGTGCCAGCAGCCTCGGGACGGACACTTTCTTT CASSLGTDTFF
. few TRBJ1-5 TRBV9 16 TGTGCCAGCAGCGTAGGATCTCTGGGTGCCGATCAGCCCCAGCATTTT CASSVGSLGADQPQHF
. few TRBJ1-1 TRBV7-8 16 TGTGCCAGCAGCTTAGCGGGACGGAACATGAACACTGAAGCTTTCTTT CASSLAGRNMNTEAFF
. . TRBJ2-3 TRBV7-2 14 . CASSVGRGTDTPYF
. few TRBJ2-3 TRBV4-2 16 TGTGCCAGCAGCCAATCACTCAGTAGGCGGGCAGATACGCAGTATTTT CASSQSLSRRADTQYF
TRBD1 . TRBJ1-4 TRBV7-2 16 TGTGCCAGCAGCGGGGGTTCCGGGACAGCTAATGAAAAACTGTTTTTT CASSGGSGTANEKLFF
. . TRBJ1-1 TRBV5-5 13 TGTGCCAGCAGCTTTAGGGGGAGTGAGGAAGCTTTCTTT CASSFRGSEEAFF
. . TRBJ2-5 TRBV5-1 11 TGCGCCAGCAGCTTGGATTCGACCCAGTACTTC CASSLDSTQYF
. . TRBJ1-3 TRBV4-2 15 TGTGCCAGCAGCCAAGATGTGGACTCTGGAAACACCATATATTTT CASSQDVDSGNTIYF
. . TRBJ1-6 TRBV4-2 15 TGTGCCAGCAGCCAAGATCGAAGGACAAACAAACCCCTCCACTTT CASSQDRRTNKPLHF
TRBD2 . TRBJ2-6 TRBV9 16 TGTGCCAGCAGCCCACTCGGGGGGGCTGGGGCCAACGTCCTGACTTTC CASSPLGGAGANVLTF
TRBD1 once TRBJ2-7 TRBV5-1 15 TGCGCCAGCAGCCTCCGGGACAGTAGGCTCGACGAGCAGTACTTC CASSLRDSRLDEQYF
TRBD1 . TRBJ2-7 TRBV6-5 13 TGTGCCAGCCGAGGGACAGGGGATTTGTTGGAGTACTTC CASRGTGDLLEYF
. few TRBJ1-1 TRBV18 15 TGTGCCAGCTCACCTAACGTCGGCCAGAACACTGAAGCTTTCTTT CASSPNVGQNTEAFF
. few TRBJ1-1 TRBV20-1 14 TGCAGTGCTGTTCGACAGCCCAAGAACACTGAAGCTTTCTTT CSAVRQPKNTEAFF
. . TRBJ2-2 TRBV12-3/TRBV12-4 16 TGTGCCAGCAGTTTCGGCGGGGCGGCTATCACCGGGGAGCTGTTTTTT CASSFGGAAITGELFF
. . TRBJ1-1 TRBV6-6 11 TGTGCCAGCACCGACGGAACTGAAGCTTTCTTT CASTDGTEAFF
. . TRBJ2-7 TRBV6-1 15 TGTGCCAGCAGTGAAGCAGGAAGCGAGGGCTACGAGCAGTACTTC CASSEAGSEGYEQYF
. once TRBJ2-7 TRBV7-2 15 TGTGCCAGCAGCTTTAAAATTGGGGCAGGAGGCGAGCAGTACTTC CASSFKIGAGGEQYF
. few TRBJ2-1 TRBV29-1 11 TGCAGCGTCGCCGAGGGGTTGGGGCAGTTCTTC CSVAEGLGQFF
. few TRBJ1-5 TRBV7-3 19 TGTGCCAGCAGCTTAGTCCCCTCGGGAAGCTCCGAGGGGTGGCAGCCCCAGCATTTT CASSLVPSGSSEGWQPQHF
. . TRBJ2-1 TRBV2 15 TGTGCCAGCAGTGACTCGCTAGTAGGGTACAATGAGCAGTTCTTC CASSDSLVGYNEQFF
. . TRBJ1-5 TRBV7-2 13 TGTGCCAGCAGCCCAGGACAGCATCAGCCCCAGCATTTT CASSPGQHQPQHF
. . TRBJ2-5 TRBV10-3 15 TGTGCCATCAGTCCAGGGGTTAGTCGGCAAGAGACCCAGTACTTC CAISPGVSRQETQYF
. many TRBJ2-4 TRBV7-8 15 TGTGCCAGTACAGACCCGGGAGTACGGGGAAACATTCAGTACTTC CASTDPGVRGNIQYF